This record concerns one T cell receptor (beta chain) sequence. Source study methods: From reference gene primer amplification, estimates of nucleated cell counts were derived. Produced via immunoSEQ multiplex PCR; TCRdb's table is partial and in-frame only. That table furnishes V, J and clone size, whereas the DNA furnished D and trimming. Found here are approximately 210,000 clones, 92% of them singletons; the top ten hold around 1.2%. The entry originates in a study of blood T cell repertoires in COVID-19. Study information: The United States, Italy and Spain provided the acute and convalescent COVID-19 samples. Nucleic acid was either cDNA or gDNA, and it came from T cells, B-cell-depleted T cells, or PBMCs.

V lost 8 bases and J lost 4; bases outside the gene matches: 12. The V gene's germline CDR1 is MGHRA and CDR2 YSYEKL. The CDR3 consists of 15 residues. The sequenced material came from peripheral blood. V usage is TRBV4-1 and J usage is TRBJ2-5; 8 positions agree with TRBD2. The clonotype comes from a man aged 30 to 45 with acute or convalescent COVID-19. Written as DNA, the CDR3 is TGCGCCAGCGGGCGAACGGGAGGGTCCCCAGAGACCCAGTACTTC. Its protein is CASGRTGGSPETQYF.